The 30 T cell receptor beta chains below all came from one sample that was sequenced in a study of response to subunit inactivated influenza vaccine. TCRdb re-analysed the RT-PCR reads in MiXCR, keeping a single row per CDR3 protein. The table shows about 160,000 distinct CDR3 sequences, with roughly 11% occurring only once. The sample here was non-naive T cells sorted from PBMCs, taken 40 to 50 days after vaccination. The receptors here all came from a middle-aged man who received an inactivated influenza vaccine.

By proportion, this clonotype is hyperexpanded. This chain connects TRBV6-2 or TRBV6-3 to TRBJ2-7; D unclear. There are 12 residues in the CDR3. V lost 5 bases to trimming and J lost 7 bases, with 12 bases between them. Per germline, CDR1 MNHEY and CDR2 SVGEGT. As DNA, the CDR3 is TGTGCCAGCAGTCCAAACATCGGGGAGCAGTACTTC. Amino acid sequence: CASSPNIGEQYF.

The genes are TRBV5-6 and TRBJ2-2; D remains ambiguous. The V gene's germline CDR1 is SGHDT and CDR2 YYEEEE. CDR3 size: 16 residues. With 0 bases removed from V and 0 bases from J, the gap between germline ends came to 9 bases. In DNA form, the CDR3 reads TGTGCCAGCAGCTTGGGGCTGACCGCGAACACCGGGGAGCTGTTTTTT. Translating it yields CASSLGLTANTGELFF. The variable domain in full, with the rest retrieved from reference TRBV5-6 and TRBJ2-2, is DAGVTQSPTHLIKTRGQQVTLRCSPKSGHDTVSWYQQALGQGPQFIFQYYEEEERQRGNFPDRFSGHQFPNYSSELNVNALLLGDSALYLCASSLGLTANTGELFFGEGSRLTVL.

The chain is built from TRBV7-7 and TRBJ2-3, with TRBD1 identical over 8 bases. Germline assignment: CDR1 SSHAT and CDR2 FNYEAQ (reference sequence). CDR3 size: 15 residues. J lost 0 bases, V lost 3 bases, and 2 bases had no gene match. The CDR3 sequence: CASSLRQGSTDTQYF. DNA for the CDR3: TGTGCCAGCAGCTTGCGACAGGGGAGCACAGATACGCAGTATTTT.

In this sample, this clonotype turned up a few times. This chain joins TRBV4-3 and TRBJ1-5; a possible D gene is TRBD1 (6 bases). V lost 4 bases and J 5 bases, leaving 18 bases between the germline ends. CDR1 LGHNA and CDR2 YSLEER come from the germline V gene. The CDR3 totals 16 residues. CDR3 bases: TGCGCCAGCAGCCCCCATTTGGGGGCAGGGGATCAGCCCCAGCATTTT. It encodes CASSPHLGAGDQPQHF.

In its sample, this clonotype was seen a few times. This sequence joins TRBV5-6 and TRBJ2-1, with D uncertain. From germline, CDR1 is SGHDT and CDR2 YYEEEE. Trimming pared 6 bases from V and 10 bases from J, leaving 23 bases between. The CDR3 contains 15 residues. The CDR3 reads CASKLSTVLYGEQFF. As DNA, the CDR3 is TGTGCCAGCAAACTCAGTACTGTTCTTTATGGGGAGCAGTTCTTC.

In this sample, this clonotype turned up a few times. The genes are TRBV7-6 and TRBJ2-5; D gene unclear. Germline lookup yields CDR1 SGHVS and CDR2 FNYEAQ. V was clipped by 1 base and J by 5 bases, with 17 bases between them. The length of the CDR3 is 16 residues. The CDR3 region has the DNA TGTGCCAGCAGCTTAGGTCTCTCCCCTGGCGGTGAGACCCAGTACTTC. Amino acids: CASSLGLSPGGETQYF.

The table lists this clonotype with many counts. The chain joins TRBV5-1 to TRBJ2-7; D might be TRBD1 or TRBD2, each matching 5 bases. The germline V gene encodes CDR1 SGHRS and CDR2 YFSETQ. CDR3 size: 15 residues. V was pared by 5 bases and J by 3 bases, with 18 bases between. CDR3 sequence reads: CASRDRDGIFYEQYF. CDR3 DNA: TGCGCCAGCAGAGACCGGGACGGTATCTTCTACGAGCAGTACTTC.

The chain combines TRBV7-2 with TRBJ2-5, with D tentatively TRBD1 (5 bases). Germline V gives CDR1 SGHTA, CDR2 FQGNSA. Trimming removed 5 bases from V and 3 bases from J, with 16 bases in between. The CDR3 covers 15 residues. CDR3 sequence: CASSPRQLGEETQYF. In nucleotides, the CDR3 is TGTGCCAGCAGCCCGAGACAGTTAGGGGAAGAGACCCAGTACTTC. The full variable domain, with the rest looked up from reference TRBV7-2 and TRBJ2-5, is GAGVSQSPSNKVTEKGKDVELRCDPISGHTALYWYRQSLGQGLEFLIYFQGNSAPDKSGLPSDRFSAERTGGSVSTLTIQRTQQEDSAVYLCASSPRQLGEETQYFGPGTRLLVL.

V gene TRBV5-6 combines with J gene TRBJ2-7, with D perhaps TRBD1 (5 bases). The CDR3 contains 14 residues. Germline CDR1 and CDR2: SGHDT and YYEEEE. Trimming removed 0 bases at V and 5 bases at J, with 12 bases between. For the CDR3, the DNA is TGTGCCAGCAGCTTGGTTGGCAGGGCGGACGAGCAGTACTTC. Its protein product is CASSLVGRADEQYF.

This clonotype was recorded at least ten times. The chain couples TRBV29-1 to TRBJ2-3; no reliable D call. The CDR3 covers 10 residues. Trimming removed 4 bases from V and 5 bases from J, with 4 bases in between. CDR1 is SQVTM, CDR2 ANQGSEA, per germline. CDR3 nucleotides: TGCAGCGTTGGAGTAGATACGCAGTATTTT. It translates to CSVGVDTQYF.

The table lists this clonotype with a few counts. The chain joins TRBV4-3 to TRBJ2-3, with 9 bases matching TRBD1. CDR3 size: 15 residues. CDR1 is LGHNA, CDR2 YSLEER, per germline. V lost 4 bases, J lost 9 bases, and 11 bases stayed unmatched. CDR3 residues: CASSPPGQGGGTQYF. As DNA, the CDR3 is TGCGCCAGCAGCCCGCCGGGACAGGGAGGAGGGACGCAGTATTTT.

The chain employs TRBV29-1 and TRBJ2-3; D is unclear. The ends were cut back, 0 bases at V and 0 bases at J, with 7 bases in the middle. The CDR3 extends over 14 amino acids. Germline-derived CDR1 and CDR2 are SQVTM and ANQGSEA. The CDR3: CSVEDPDSTDTQYF. CDR3 DNA: TGCAGCGTTGAAGATCCCGACAGCACAGATACGCAGTATTTT.

V and J are TRBV11-2 and TRBJ2-3; 12 nucleotides align to TRBD1. J was trimmed by 6 bases and V by 5 bases; bases with no gene match: 9. This CDR3 is built from 16 residues. From germline, CDR1 is SGHAT and CDR2 FQNNGV. The CDR3 loop reads CASSRSGTGGSDTQYF. Here the CDR3 DNA reads TGTGCCAGCAGCCGTTCCGGGACAGGGGGCTCGGATACGCAGTATTTT.

This clonotype appeared a few times. The rearrangement links TRBV7-9 to TRBJ2-5, with D tentatively TRBD2 (5 bases). Germline V CDR1 and CDR2: SEHNR, FQNEAQ (reference sequence). V was shortened by 5 bases and J by 5 bases, with 12 bases between the two germline ends. The CDR3 extends over 13 amino acids. CDR3 sequence reads: CASSPGIAETQYF. CDR3 coding DNA: TGTGCCAGCAGCCCCGGGATAGCGGAGACCCAGTACTTC.

This clonotype was picked up a small number of times. The chain employs TRBV7-9 and TRBJ2-1; D possibly matches TRBD1 or TRBD2 (6 bases each). Trimming stripped 5 bases from V and 8 bases from J, with 13 bases between. CDR1 and CDR2 from the germline V gene are SEHNR and FQNEAQ (reference sequence). The CDR3 length is 13 residues. DNA of the CDR3: TGTGCCAGCAGCAGGGGGTGGGAGGATGAGCAGTTCTTC. Its translation: CASSRGWEDEQFF.

The J gene is TRBJ2-3, the V gene TRBV3-1; TRBD2 matches 8 bases. Trimming at V came to 4 bases and at J to 2 bases, leaving 5 bases not matched to a gene. The CDR3 extends over 15 amino acids. Germline V gives CDR1 LGHDT, CDR2 YNNKEL (reference sequence). In DNA, the CDR3 is TGTGCCAGCAGCCCGGGACTAGTCATCACAGATACGCAGTATTTT. Translation: CASSPGLVITDTQYF.

This clonotype showed up just a few times. J is TRBJ1-6 and V is TRBV6-2 or TRBV6-3; TRBD1 matches at 7 bases. This CDR3 has 14 amino acids. V shed 6 bases, J shed 7 bases, and the junction held 6 bases outside the gene matches. The germline V gene has CDR1 MNHEY and CDR2 SVGEGT. CDR3 nucleotide sequence: TGTGCCAGCAGCCAGGGGACAGAAAATTCACCCCTCCACTTT. It yields the protein CASSQGTENSPLHF.

In this sample, this clonotype turned up a few times. The V and J genes are TRBV4-1 and TRBJ1-2; 10 positions agree with TRBD1. CDR1 MGHRA and CDR2 YSYEKL come from the germline V gene. Trimming cost V 4 bases and J 7 bases; bases outside gene matches: 21. The CDR3 consists of 19 residues. CDR3 amino acids: CASSPTLSARDRGGGGYTF. Here the CDR3 DNA reads TGCGCCAGCAGCCCAACACTCTCCGCCCGGGACAGGGGTGGTGGTGGCTACACCTTC.

This chain joins TRBV29-1 and TRBJ2-3, with 14 bases lining up with TRBD2. Looked up from germline, CDR1 is SQVTM and CDR2 is ANQGSEA. This CDR3 spans 14 amino acids. With V trimmed by 7 bases and J by 6 bases, 6 bases remained unmatched. The CDR3 reads CSGGLAGVRDTQYF. The CDR3 DNA is TGCAGCGGGGGACTAGCGGGGGTAAGGGATACGCAGTATTTT.

In this sample, this clonotype turned up many times. This chain links TRBV29-1 with TRBJ2-1, with D perhaps matching TRBD1 or TRBD2 (5 bases each). This CDR3 has 10 amino acids. Trimming cost V 7 bases and J 12 bases, with 13 bases left between them. Germline values: CDR1 SQVTM, CDR2 ANQGSEA. The CDR3 sequence: CSARGEGQFF. In DNA, the CDR3 is TGCAGCGCGAGAGGGGAAGGGCAGTTCTTC.

J is TRBJ1-1 and V is TRBV7-9; unclear D gene. V was pared by 1 base and J by 8 bases, with 11 bases between. This CDR3 has 13 amino acids. Germline lookup yields CDR1 SEHNR and CDR2 FQNEAQ (reference sequence). The CDR3 DNA reads TGTGCCAGCAGCTTAGAAATTTCGGCCGAAGCTTTCTTT. This gives the protein CASSLEISAEAFF.

In its sample, this clonotype was seen a few times. The chain couples TRBV6-1 to TRBJ2-2, with TRBD2 identical over 10 bases. This CDR3 is 16 amino acids long. Germline CDR1 is MNHNS and CDR2 is SASEGT. V was clipped by 7 bases and J by 3 bases; unmatched bases: 8. In nucleotides, the CDR3 is TGTGCCAGCAAGAACGGAGGACTAGCGGACACCGGGGAGCTGTTTTTT. Protein: CASKNGGLADTGELFF.

This clonotype was found a few times. This sequence joins TRBV29-1 and TRBJ2-1; no clear D. Trimming took off 6 bases at V and 3 bases at J, with 12 bases between the two ends. The germline V gene encodes CDR1 SQVTM and CDR2 ANQGSEA. The CDR3 loop spans 13 amino acids. CDR3 nucleotides: TGCAGCGTATTAAGCAGCTTCTACAATGAGCAGTTCTTC. It codes for CSVLSSFYNEQFF.

This clonotype was found a few times. V usage is TRBV19 and J usage is TRBJ2-2, with D tentatively TRBD2 (5 bases). Germline V gene data show CDR1 as LNHDA and CDR2 as SQIVND (reference sequence). The germline V and J ends were trimmed by 3 bases and 1 base, with 9 bases remaining between them. The length of the CDR3 is 15 residues. The CDR3 region has the DNA TGTGCCAGTAGTATTTTTGGACTGAACACCGGGGAGCTGTTTTTT. Protein product: CASSIFGLNTGELFF.

This clonotype was observed at least ten times. The chain is built from TRBV12-3 or TRBV12-4 and TRBJ1-3; no firm D call. The germline V and J ends were trimmed by 2 bases and 4 bases, with 3 bases remaining between them. The CDR3 has 12 amino acids. This chain's CDR3 is CASSLQGNTIYF. The CDR3 bases are TGTGCCAGCAGTTTACAGGGAAACACCATATATTTT.

As to this clonotype: An end of the junction does not agree with germline; a read error may underlie this. CDR3 residues: CPSSRSEDTQYF. In DNA form, the CDR3 reads TGTCCCAGCAGCCGGAGTGAGGATACGCAGTATTTT. The chain joins TRBV5-6 to TRBJ2-3, with D unclear. This CDR3 has 12 amino acids. CDR1 and CDR2 (germline): SGHDT, YYEEEE. Full variable domain (missing parts from reference TRBV5-6 and TRBJ2-3): DAGVTQSPTHLIKTRGQQVTLRCSPKSGHDTVSWYQQALGQGPQFIFQYYEEEERQRGNFPDRFSGHQFPNYSSELNVNALLLGDSALYLCPSSRSEDTQYFGPGTRLTVL.

This clonotype was observed a handful of times. The chain couples TRBV18 to TRBJ2-5; 9 bases line up with TRBD2. This CDR3 spans 14 amino acids. V lost 2 bases and J lost 2; bases outside the gene matches: 0. Germline V lookup: CDR1 KGHSH, CDR2 LQKENI. CDR3 in DNA: TGTGCCAGCTCACCAGGACTAGCGCAAGAGACCCAGTACTTC. It translates to CASSPGLAQETQYF.

This clonotype was detected a few times. This chain links TRBV7-2 with TRBJ2-4, with 11 nucleotides matching TRBD2. With V trimmed by 5 bases and J by 3 bases, 9 bases remained unmatched. Germline V CDR1 and CDR2: SGHTA, FQGNSA. The CDR3 sequence is 17 residues long. The CDR3 spells CASSGRLAGTLKNIQYF. CDR3 in DNA: TGTGCCAGCAGCGGCCGACTAGCGGGGACGCTCAAAAACATTCAGTACTTC. Full variable domain (missing parts from reference TRBV7-2 and TRBJ2-4): GAGVSQSPSNKVTEKGKDVELRCDPISGHTALYWYRQSLGQGLEFLIYFQGNSAPDKSGLPSDRFSAERTGGSVSTLTIQRTQQEDSAVYLCASSGRLAGTLKNIQYFGAGTRLSVL.

This clonotype was detected many times. V usage is TRBV5-1 and J usage is TRBJ2-1; 9 bases agree with TRBD2. The CDR3 is 15 residues long. The V segment lost 2 bases and the J segment 6 bases; nucleotides outside the gene matches: 6. CDR1 and CDR2 from the germline V gene are SGHRS and YFSETQ. The CDR3 region is CASSLGAGGPNEQFF. Here the CDR3 DNA reads TGCGCCAGCAGCTTAGGCGCGGGAGGGCCCAATGAGCAGTTCTTC. The full variable domain, with the rest looked up from reference TRBV5-1 and TRBJ2-1, is KAGVTQTPRYLIKTRGQQVTLSCSPISGHRSVSWYQQTPGQGLQFLFEYFSETQRNKGNFPGRFSGRQFSNSRSEMNVSTLELGDSALYLCASSLGAGGPNEQFFGPGTRLTVL.

This clonotype has ten or more counts. This chain connects TRBV7-3 to TRBJ2-3; 7 bases fit TRBD2. CDR1 is SGHTA and CDR2 is FQGTGA in the germline V gene. With V trimmed by 5 bases and J by 3 bases, 5 bases remained unmatched. The CDR3 has 14 amino acids. The DNA for the CDR3 is TGTGCCAGCAGCGAGGGGACTAATACAGATACGCAGTATTTT. Encoded protein: CASSEGTNTDTQYF.